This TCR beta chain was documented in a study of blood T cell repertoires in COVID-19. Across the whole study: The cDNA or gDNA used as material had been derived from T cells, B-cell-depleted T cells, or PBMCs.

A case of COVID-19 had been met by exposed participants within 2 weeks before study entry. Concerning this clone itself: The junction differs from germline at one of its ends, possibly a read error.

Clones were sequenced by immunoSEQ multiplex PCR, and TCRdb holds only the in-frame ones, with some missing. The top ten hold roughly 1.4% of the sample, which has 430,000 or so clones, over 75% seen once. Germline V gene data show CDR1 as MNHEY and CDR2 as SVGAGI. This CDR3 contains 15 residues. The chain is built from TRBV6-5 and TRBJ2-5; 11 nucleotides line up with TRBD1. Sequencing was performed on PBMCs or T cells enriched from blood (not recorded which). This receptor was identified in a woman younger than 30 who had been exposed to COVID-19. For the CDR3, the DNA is TGTGCCAGCACTTACCGGGACAGGGGGCAAGAGACCCAGTACTTC. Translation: CASTYRDRGQETQYF.